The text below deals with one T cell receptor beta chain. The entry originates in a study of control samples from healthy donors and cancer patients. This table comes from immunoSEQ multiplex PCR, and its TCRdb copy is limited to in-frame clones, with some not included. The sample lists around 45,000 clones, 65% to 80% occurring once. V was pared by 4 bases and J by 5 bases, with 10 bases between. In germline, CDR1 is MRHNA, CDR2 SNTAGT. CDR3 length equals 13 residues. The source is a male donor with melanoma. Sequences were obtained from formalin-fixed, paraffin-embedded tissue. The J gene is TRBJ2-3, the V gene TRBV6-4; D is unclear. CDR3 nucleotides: TGTGCCAGCAGTGGCCTGATAGGAGATACGCAGTATTTT. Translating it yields CASSGLIGDTQYF.